What follows are 25 T cell receptor beta chains derived from one specimen sequenced in a study of T-cell reconstitution after alpha-beta-depleted transplantation in children. Unique molecular identifiers tagged the TCRbeta library. MiXCR was run by TCRdb on the PCR reads, yielding one entry per CDR3 protein. Of approximately 250,000 distinct CDR3 sequences listed, around 25% are singletons. Sequenced material: PBMCs, taken before TCRalphabeta/CD19-depleted stem cell transplant. The receptors stem from a girl between 2 and 10 years old with Fanconi anemia, due to receive a stem cell transplant.

Only a few counts were recorded for this clonotype. This chain links TRBV2 with TRBJ2-1; D gene ambiguous. In germline, CDR1 is SNHLY, CDR2 FYNNEI. This CDR3 has 13 residues. V shed 3 bases and J shed 10 bases, with 13 bases lying between them. DNA for the CDR3: TGTGCCAGCAGTGATCCTGGCTCGTCCGAGCAGTTCTTC. Its protein is CASSDPGSSEQFF.

This clonotype was detected many times. V is TRBV6-5 and J is TRBJ1-1; no firm D call. V lost 2 bases to trimming and J lost 0 bases, with 7 bases between them. This CDR3 has 14 residues. Germline CDR1 is MNHEY and CDR2 is SVGAGI. The CDR3 region has the DNA TGTGCCAGCAGTTACAGGGAGGTGAACACTGAAGCTTTCTTT. Protein: CASSYREVNTEAFF.

The rearrangement links TRBV29-1 to TRBJ2-5; D unresolved. The V end was cut by 1 base, the J end by 5 bases, with 8 bases between. The CDR3 is made up of 12 amino acids. Looked up from germline, CDR1 is SQVTM and CDR2 is ANQGSEA. The CDR3 is CSVEVDRETQYF. The CDR3 DNA reads TGCAGCGTTGAAGTCGATAGGGAGACCCAGTACTTC.

The chain joins TRBV18 to TRBJ2-1; 11 bases fit TRBD2. The CDR3 is 15 residues long. V shed 3 bases, J shed 7 bases, and the junction held 5 bases outside the gene matches. In germline, CDR1 is KGHSH, CDR2 LQKENI. DNA for the CDR3: TGTGCCAGCTCACCCACTAGCGGGAGTTTTAATGAGCAGTTCTTC. Encoded protein: CASSPTSGSFNEQFF.

This clonotype occurred many times. V gene TRBV20-1 combines with J gene TRBJ2-3, with D unresolved. Trimming removed 0 bases from V and 6 bases from J, with 7 bases in between. The CDR3 sequence is 12 residues long. The V gene's germline CDR1 is DFQATT and CDR2 SNEGSKA (reference sequence). The CDR3 nucleotides read TGCAGTGCTAGAGATCTTGTGGATACGCAGTATTTT. Translated: CSARDLVDTQYF.

The sample holds many counts of this clonotype. The chain is built from TRBV28 and TRBJ1-1; tentatively, D is TRBD1 (6 bases). The germline CDR1 and CDR2 sequences are MDHEN and SYDVKM. This CDR3 is built from 13 residues. Trimming cost V 4 bases and J 1 base, with 7 bases left between them. The CDR3 bases are TGTGCCAGCAGTTGGACAGCGAACACTGAAGCTTTCTTT. The encoded protein is CASSWTANTEAFF.

The chain joins TRBV10-3 to TRBJ1-2; TRBD1 might be the D (6 bases). V lost 7 bases and J 0 bases, leaving 12 bases between the germline ends. The CDR3 contains 14 residues. The germline V gene encodes CDR1 ENHRY and CDR2 SYGVKD. The DNA for the CDR3 is TGTGCCATCACGGGGGGCAACGCTAACTATGGCTACACCTTC. Amino acids: CAITGGNANYGYTF.

The V call is TRBV6-1, the J call TRBJ2-1, with TRBD2 identical over 8 bases. The germline gives CDR1 MNHNS, CDR2 SASEGT. The trim removed 2 bases at V and 6 bases at J, leaving 9 bases unmatched. The CDR3 runs 16 residues. CDR3 amino acids: CASSEIIGLALNEQFF. The CDR3 DNA reads as TGTGCCAGCAGTGAAATAATCGGACTAGCCCTCAATGAGCAGTTCTTC.

The rearrangement joins TRBV11-2 to TRBJ2-1; 12 bases fit TRBD2. Trimming at V came to 5 bases and at J to 3 bases, leaving 8 bases not matched to a gene. The CDR3 length is 17 residues. Germline V gene lookup returns CDR1 SGHAT and CDR2 FQNNGV. The CDR3 bases are TGTGCCAGCAGCATGCGACTAGCGGGAGCCTACTACAATGAGCAGTTCTTC. It specifies CASSMRLAGAYYNEQFF.

This clonotype was counted a few times. The rearrangement links TRBV7-3 to TRBJ2-1; 8 nucleotides line up with TRBD2. With 2 bases clipped from V and 6 bases from J, the junction kept 6 bases outside the gene matches. The CDR3 consists of 15 residues. Looked up from germline, CDR1 is SGHTA and CDR2 is FQGTGA. DNA of the CDR3: TGTGCCAGCAGCTTAGGACGGGGGGGCCGCAATGAGCAGTTCTTC. Residues: CASSLGRGGRNEQFF.

The chain has TRBV18 and TRBJ2-7, with no clear D. Trimming cost V 3 bases and J 4 bases, with 7 bases left between them. The CDR3 has 12 residues. CDR1 and CDR2 (germline): KGHSH, LQKENI. The CDR3 sequence is CASSPTEYEQYF. The DNA for the CDR3 is TGTGCCAGCTCACCTACAGAATACGAGCAGTACTTC.

This clonotype came up many times. J is TRBJ2-1 and V is TRBV27, with unresolved D. This CDR3 is built from 13 residues. With 6 bases removed from V and 0 bases from J, the gap between germline ends came to 6 bases. The germline gives CDR1 MNHEY, CDR2 SMNVEV (reference sequence). The CDR3 DNA follows: TGTGCCAGCAGCATAACCTCCTACAATGAGCAGTTCTTC. Translating gives CASSITSYNEQFF.

This clonotype was detected only once. The gene calls are TRBV11-2 and TRBJ2-1; 7 positions agree with TRBD2. Germline CDR1 SGHAT, CDR2 FQNNGV. The junction had 8 bases not matched to a gene; V was cut back by 5 bases and J by 4 bases. This CDR3 region has 15 residues. CDR3 coding DNA: TGTGCCAGCAGCGTTGAGCGGGGATCTTACAATGAGCAGTTCTTC. Translated, it gives CASSVERGSYNEQFF.

The rearrangement joins TRBV7-2 to TRBJ2-7; D assignment may be TRBD1 or TRBD2 (5 bases each). Trimming cost V 4 bases and J 3 bases, with 16 bases left between them. Germline V CDR1 and CDR2: SGHTA, FQGNSA. This CDR3 comprises 15 residues. CDR3 region: CASSSLWGSGYEQYF. CDR3 in DNA: TGTGCCAGCAGCTCTCTCTGGGGGTCGGGCTACGAGCAGTACTTC.

This clonotype occurred many times. The J gene is TRBJ1-6, the V gene TRBV20-1, with D possibly being TRBD1 (6 bases). V lost 1 base and J 8 bases, leaving 6 bases between the germline ends. CDR1 DFQATT and CDR2 SNEGSKA come from the germline V gene (reference sequence). The CDR3 runs 12 residues. The CDR3: CSARAGDSPLHF. DNA of the CDR3: TGCAGTGCTAGAGCAGGGGATTCACCCCTCCACTTT.

This clonotype was seen at least ten times. This chain links TRBV5-1 with TRBJ2-7; 8 bases line up with TRBD2. The CDR3 is made up of 17 amino acids. Germline loops: CDR1 SGHRS, CDR2 YFSETQ. V dropped 0 bases and J dropped 1; count of bases not matched to a gene: 9. The CDR3: CASSLAGGALISYEQYF. In nucleotides, the CDR3 is TGCGCCAGCAGCTTGGCCGGGGGGGCACTCATTTCCTACGAGCAGTACTTC. The variable domain in full, completed from reference TRBV5-1 and TRBJ2-7, reads KAGVTQTPRYLIKTRGQQVTLSCSPISGHRSVSWYQQTPGQGLQFLFEYFSETQRNKGNFPGRFSGRQFSNSRSEMNVSTLELGDSALYLCASSLAGGALISYEQYFGPGTRLTVT.

Only a few counts were recorded for this clonotype. This rearrangement joins TRBV6-4 to TRBJ2-3; D call uncertain. Trimming shortened V by 0 bases and J by 4 bases, and 8 bases separated the two germline ends. This CDR3 region has 14 residues. CDR1 and CDR2 (germline): MRHNA, SNTAGT. The CDR3 bases are TGTGCCAGCAGTGACTCGCGTCTCCCAGATACGCAGTATTTT. Amino acids: CASSDSRLPDTQYF.

V gene TRBV20-1 combines with J gene TRBJ2-7; the D gene could be TRBD1 or TRBD2 (5 bases each). From germline, CDR1 is DFQATT and CDR2 SNEGSKA (reference sequence). The V gene lost 3 bases and the J gene lost 4 bases, with 10 bases spanning the gap. The length of the CDR3 is 12 residues. CDR3 sequence (DNA): TGCAGTGCTAGGGGACCCACGTACGAGCAGTACTTC. Translated, it gives CSARGPTYEQYF.

This clonotype was recorded many times. The chain links TRBV5-6 to TRBJ2-7; unclear D gene. Per germline, CDR1 SGHDT and CDR2 YYEEEE. The CDR3 runs 13 residues. The V gene lost 0 bases and the J gene lost 5 bases, with 9 bases spanning the gap. CDR3: CASSLVFQDEQYF. The CDR3 region has the DNA TGTGCCAGCAGCTTGGTTTTCCAGGACGAGCAGTACTTC.

The J gene is TRBJ2-7, the V gene TRBV11-2, with D perhaps TRBD2 (5 bases). The CDR3 spans 14 residues. The ends were cut back, 7 bases at V and 2 bases at J, with 15 bases in the middle. Per the germline V gene, CDR1 is SGHAT and CDR2 is FQNNGV. The CDR3 loop is CASTSVRGTYEQYF. The CDR3, as DNA: TGTGCCAGCACATCCGTTCGGGGAACCTACGAGCAGTACTTC.

For this clonotype: It may be a read error: a sequence one base away is much more abundant. V is TRBV7-2 and J is TRBJ2-3, with D possibly matching TRBD1 (6 bases). The CDR3 extends over 14 amino acids. CDR1 is SGHTA, CDR2 FQGNSA, per germline. The CDR3 bases are TGTGCCAGCAGGTACAGGGCGAGCACAGATACGCTGTATTTT. Its translation is CASRYRASTDTLYF.

This clonotype was found many times. V usage is TRBV12-3 or TRBV12-4 and J usage is TRBJ2-3, with 10 nucleotides matching TRBD2. CDR3 length: 15 residues. V lost 5 bases, J lost 5 bases, and 7 bases stayed unmatched. The CDR3 DNA reads TGTGCCAGCAGTCAAAGCGGGAGGGCCGTAGATACGCAGTATTTT. It encodes CASSQSGRAVDTQYF.

The chain has TRBV7-6 and TRBJ2-1; the match to TRBD2 covers 11 bases. Trimming took 2 bases from V and 7 from J; bases not matched to a gene: 7. Germline V gene lookup returns CDR1 SGHVS and CDR2 FNYEAQ. CDR3 length: 16 residues. CDR3 loop: CASSLSRPSGRNEQFF. Written as DNA, the CDR3 is TGTGCCAGCAGCTTATCTAGGCCTAGCGGGAGGAATGAGCAGTTCTTC.

CDR3 sequence: CASSLSPTGGEQYF. For the CDR3, the DNA is TGTGCCAGCAGTTTGTCTCCGACAGGGGGCGAGCAGTACTTC. The chain has TRBV12-3 or TRBV12-4 and TRBJ2-7; 9 nucleotides match TRBD1. The CDR3 sequence is 14 residues long. Unmatched junction bases numbered 6, after V lost 3 bases and J lost 6 bases.

The V gene is TRBV7-6, the J gene TRBJ1-5; D gene unclear. V lost 1 base and J lost 5, with 9 bases in between. Germline V CDR1 and CDR2: SGHVS, FNYEAQ. The CDR3 runs to 14 residues. The CDR3 is CASSLGMGHQPQHF. The DNA of the CDR3 is TGTGCCAGCAGCTTAGGCATGGGTCATCAGCCCCAGCATTTT.